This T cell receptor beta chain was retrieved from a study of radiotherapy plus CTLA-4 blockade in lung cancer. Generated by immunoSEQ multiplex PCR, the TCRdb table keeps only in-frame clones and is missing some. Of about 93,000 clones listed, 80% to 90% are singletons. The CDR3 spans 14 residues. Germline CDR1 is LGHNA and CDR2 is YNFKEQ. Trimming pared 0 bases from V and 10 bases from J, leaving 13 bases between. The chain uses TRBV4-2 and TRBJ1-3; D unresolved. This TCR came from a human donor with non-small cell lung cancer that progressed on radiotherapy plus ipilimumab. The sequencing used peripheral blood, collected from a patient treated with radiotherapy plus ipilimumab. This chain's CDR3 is CASSQDWVANTIYF. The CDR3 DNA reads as TGTGCCAGCAGCCAAGATTGGGTTGCAAATACCATATATTTT.